What follows is one T cell receptor (beta chain) and its context. Its antigen is not yet known. The input lacks base qualities; no much larger clone sits a single base away. This record belongs to a study of CD8+ T cells in alopecia areata (dated by TCRdb to the late 2010s). Background for the entire study: Treated patients were enrolled in an open-label pilot trial of oral tofacitinib, 5 to 10 mg twice daily, for moderate-to-severe alopecia areata. Patients stayed on tofacitinib for 6 to 18 months and then had 6 months of follow-up off drug so that delayed response and recurrence could be assessed. For the treated patients, the SALT score, which quantifies what percentage of scalp surface area is affected, served as the measure of disease severity. In both human patients and the C3H/HeJ mouse model, the study applied high-throughput TCRbeta sequencing to look at T cell clonal expansion in alopecia areata. Scalp tissue and sorted CD4+ and CD8+ peripheral blood T cells from patchy and totalis/universalis alopecia areata patients and from healthy controls were covered by human TCRbeta sequencing. Biopsies were taken from tofacitinib-treated patients at baseline and again at 4 and 24 weeks into treatment, and several of those patients also had a later scalp biopsy. Scalp clonality was compared across normal scalp (n=4), patchy alopecia areata scalp (n=8), and alopecia totalis/universalis scalp (n=8). RNA was obtained with the PAXgene miRNA kit for fixed scalp, the miRNeasy kit for PBMCs, and the RNeasy kit for mouse skin. TCRbeta CDR3 regions were amplified by immunoSEQ multiplex PCR using 35 Vbeta forward and 13 Jbeta reverse primers.

Library creation used the immunoSEQ multiplex PCR assay. RNA was extracted from all samples and reverse transcribed into cDNA as template for TCR sequencing. SuperScript III was used to make first-strand cDNA, primed with a 2:1 mix of oligo-dT and random hexamers. A synthetic immune receptor repertoire was used to measure amplification bias, and any remaining bias was corrected computationally. The study's own analysis went as follows. Raw reads were preprocessed for error removal, and CDR3 was defined according to IMGT conventions as running from the conserved cysteine to phenylalanine. Clonality was computed as 1 minus the Shannon entropy, with the entropy normalized by log2 of the number of productive unique TCRs. Scalp TCRbeta sequences were cross-referenced with sorted blood CD4 and CD8 repertoires so that the CD4 or CD8 identity of scalp clones could be inferred. Here the immuneACCESS table is served through TCRdb, limited to in-frame sequences with V and J called. Missing clones are a known gap in these copies; in checked studies unresolved V genes cover under half, and the rest lacks a known reason. Clone size and V and J calls were adopted from that table, with D and trimming inferred from the DNA. Within this sample are 75,000 to 100,000 clones, with 70% to 80% of them counted one time only. The ten largest clonotypes hold around 15% of the sample.

What the study reported, not specific to this receptor: Because the treated cohort was small and included a single nonresponder, larger studies are needed to assess links between baseline CD8+ expansion and response. Compared with normal scalp, lesional scalp, particularly in alopecia totalis/universalis, had higher clonality and more expanded CD8+ clones, which suggests antigenic drive. Shared TCR sequences between patients were less evident than in mice, which may be partly attributable to HLA diversity in the patient population. Tofacitinib significantly decreased scalp clonality and the number of expanded CD8+ clones among the top 100 scalp clones. Unlike mouse skin, where gammadelta T cells dominate, normal human skin contains resident alphabeta T cells that get sequenced too, which complicates analysis of the scalp TCR repertoire. During tofacitinib treatment, many expanded lesional clones stuck around in both scalp and blood, and this persistence may partly explain why relapse happens after treatment is stopped.

The CDR3 measures 15 amino acids from cysteine to phenylalanine. The only DNA kept is the CDR3, 45 bases in frame from the first base. The germline V gene yields SGDLS for CDR1 and YYNGEE for CDR2. V loses 0 bases, J loses 3 bases, and the germline ends lie 12 bases apart. The treatment or condition label on this specimen signifies: oral pan-JAK inhibitor, 5-10 mg twice daily. Peripheral blood and lesional scalp punch biopsies were obtained from patients with alopecia areata. PBMCs were isolated by density centrifugation and stained for CD3, CD4 and CD8, and CD4+ and CD8+ T cells were sorted on a FACSAria.

This clonotype was obtained from a human donor with alopecia areata. The sequence links TRBV9 to TRBJ2-5; TRBD2 is possibly the D segment (6 matching bases). Material: CD8+ T cells sorted from blood, obtained at week 44, from a patient treated with tofacitinib. This receptor has the CDR3 CASSVEGGSKETQYF. The nucleotide sequence reads TGTGCCAGCAGCGTAGAGGGAGGTTCCAAAGAGACCCAGTACTTC.